This TCR beta chain was profiled in a study of T cell responses to AZD1222 COVID-19 vaccine (dated by TCRdb to the early 2020s). Turning to the overall study: A total of 230 or so trial participants underwent TCR sequencing, of whom approximately 210 received two doses of AZD1222 and about 25 received two doses of the MenACWY control vaccine. Trial participants were enrolled by age into subgroups of 18-55, 56-69 and 70-plus years, and approximately 150, 30 and 60 TCR-sequenced participants, respectively, were included in these subgroups.

The CDR3 regions of human TCRbeta chains were analyzed by immunosequencing. As for how the authors treated the data: TCRs in the repertoires were matched against a reference library of SARS-CoV-2-specific TCRs that had been generated with the MIRA antigen-specificity platform. Breadth was defined as the fraction of unique TCRs that were SARS-CoV-2-associated. Depth was defined as the fraction of total T cells that were SARS-CoV-2-associated. Using the MIRA data, each spike-specific TCR was mapped to the spike region that the TCR reacts to and placed in a CD4 or CD8 class. Log10-transformed breadth and depth values were compared by one-way ANOVA with Sidak's multiple comparisons tests. The clones in this table, taken by TCRdb from immuneACCESS, are in-frame only. Not every clone is retained; where verified, under half of the shortfall comes from an unresolved V gene, and the cause of the rest is unknown. V and J calls and clone size are as listed in that table; D and trimming were resolved from the DNA. For this sample the table gives roughly 150,000 clones, of which approximately 91% were detected only once. The ten largest make up less than 2% of the sample.

From the cysteine through the phenylalanine, the CDR3 covers 15 amino acids. Only the CDR3 portion is preserved as DNA: 45 bases, with reading frame beginning at the first base. From V the trimming removes 6 bases and from J it removes 7 bases, while the gene matches leave 7 bases of the junction unaccounted for. From a lookup of the germline V gene, CDR1 and CDR2 are SQVTM and ANQGSEA. Points on this clone: What antigen it recognizes has not been identified. Per-base qualities were not stored, and no clone one base away is much larger.

The sample's time point label is to be understood as: about 28 days (+/-7) after the second vaccine dose. Because spike-specific TCR depth and breadth did not differ between the two schedules, AZD1222 recipients who got a second dose at roughly 4 weeks were pooled with those who got a second dose at roughly 12 weeks. Vaccinee samples were obtained from the UK trials COV001 and COV002, which included a single-blind randomized controlled phase 2/3 trial of AZD1222 (ChAdOx1 nCoV-19) in healthy adults. For TCRbeta chain sequencing, PBMC samples were collected from trial participants at day 0 and at day 28 after the second dose. Overall study results and their limits: No day 14 peak-response samples were available, so repertoires were characterized only after the peak T cell response. Epitopes outside the regions mutated in the B.1.351 and B.1.1.7 variants were reportedly recognized by nearly half of the unique spike-specific TCRs. The whole spike protein was spanned by vaccine-associated CD4 TCRs, and dominant responses were seen in regions 160-218 and 743-854. Participants were mostly white British and included more females than males, and it was suggested by the authors that clonal diversity may have been underestimated. In the small 56-69-year group, the increase in depth fell short of significance, most likely because of low power. Conclusions about previously exposed vaccinees are limited, since just five to seven AZD1222 recipients were seropositive for SARS-CoV-2 at baseline. After two AZD1222 doses, both the breadth and the depth of spike-specific TCRs were significantly higher than at day 0 and than in MenACWY recipients.

The sequence was obtained from an adult who received the AZD1222 COVID-19 vaccine. Sequencing used peripheral blood, obtained 28 days after the second AZD1222 dose. Recombination connected TRBV29-1 to TRBJ2-2, and 14 bases in between align with TRBD2. The sequenced DNA: TGCAGCGTGGCAAGACTAGCGGGAGGGGACGGGGAGCTGTTTTTT. It translates as CSVARLAGGDGELFF.